Included here is one TCR beta chain sequence, with context. Its antigen is currently unknown. The data belong to a study of shared clonotypes between healthy human individuals. Findings of the study overall: The rarefaction results pointed to incomplete sorted-subset sequencing despite large depth.

Trimming removed 3 bases from V and 7 bases from J; junction bases left unmatched: 8. This CDR3 is built from 15 residues. Germline CDR1 is SGHTA and CDR2 is FQGNSA. Sequenced by immunoSEQ multiplex PCR; TCRdb stores in-frame clones only, minus some. The data show 2.5 million or so clones, with around nine tenths seen just once and over 0.12% held by the top ten. The receptor was derived from a man younger than 35 in good health. V and J are TRBV7-2 and TRBJ2-1, with 8 bases that match TRBD1. The sequencing input was naive CD4+ T cells sorted from blood. Described subset: CD45RA+ positively selected. DNA for the CDR3: TGTGCCAGCAGCTTCCACCTCAGGGGGCCGAATGAGCAGTTCTTC. It yields the protein CASSFHLRGPNEQFF.